These 29 T cell receptor beta chains were sequenced from one sample in a study of T-cell reconstitution after alpha-beta-depleted transplantation in children. Researchers prepared the TCRbeta library using unique molecular identifiers, the study reports. TCRdb itself ran the PCR reads through MiXCR, one entry per CDR3 protein. The table has about 600,000 distinct CDR3 sequences, 10% to 15% seen once; the top ten hold 2.2%. This material consisted of PBMCs, mostly from graft donor cells, taken 360 days after TCRalphabeta/CD19-depleted stem cell transplant. The receptor set was obtained from a male patient between 10 and 17 years old who had a stem cell transplant for acute myeloid leukemia, so the T cells may come from the graft donor.

V gene TRBV7-2 combines with J gene TRBJ2-7; TRBD2 matches at 11 bases. J gave up 4 bases and V 5 bases, and 10 bases lay outside the gene matches. The germline gives CDR1 SGHTA, CDR2 FQGNSA. There are 16 residues in the CDR3. The CDR3 loop reads CASSRKLAGDWYEQYF. DNA for the CDR3: TGTGCCAGCAGCCGGAAACTAGCGGGAGATTGGTACGAGCAGTACTTC. The entire variable domain, with the rest obtained from reference TRBV7-2 and TRBJ2-7, is as follows: GAGVSQSPSNKVTEKGKDVELRCDPISGHTALYWYRQSLGQGLEFLIYFQGNSAPDKSGLPSDRFSAERTGGSVSTLTIQRTQQEDSAVYLCASSRKLAGDWYEQYFGPGTRLTVT.

The chain couples TRBV28 to TRBJ2-3; D might be TRBD2 (5 bases). CDR1 is MDHEN, CDR2 SYDVKM, per germline. The CDR3 has 16 amino acids. V gave up 4 bases and J gave up 3 bases, with 17 bases separating them. In DNA form, the CDR3 reads TGTGCCAGCAGTTCCCGTGGTGGGAGAGGTACAGATACGCAGTATTTT. Protein sequence: CASSSRGGRGTDTQYF. The full variable domain, in which reference TRBV28 and TRBJ2-3 provide the parts outside the CDR3, is DVKVTQSSRYLVKRTGEKVFLECVQDMDHENMFWYRQDPGLGLRLIYFSYDVKMKEKGDIPEGYSVSREKKERFSLILESASTNQTSMYLCASSSRGGRGTDTQYFGPGTRLTVL.

This clonotype has only a few counts. This chain joins TRBV12-3 or TRBV12-4 and TRBJ2-1; no firm D call. V shed 4 bases and J shed 7 bases, with 14 bases lying between them. This CDR3 has 14 amino acids. CDR3 sequence (DNA): TGTGCCAGCAGTTCGGACGGAGTACCGAATGAGCAGTTCTTC. It codes for CASSSDGVPNEQFF.

This sequence joins TRBV29-1 and TRBJ1-3; 10 nucleotides line up with TRBD1. With 6 bases clipped from V and 13 bases from J, the junction kept 12 bases outside the gene matches. The germline CDR1 and CDR2 sequences are SQVTM and ANQGSEA. The CDR3 totals 13 residues. The DNA for the CDR3 is TGCAGCGTATCGCTAAGGACAGGGGGGAAGATATATTTT. This gives the protein CSVSLRTGGKIYF.

This clonotype was counted only a few times. The chain couples TRBV12-3 or TRBV12-4 to TRBJ1-4; D might be TRBD1 (5 bases). V was shortened by 3 bases and J by 8 bases, with 13 bases between the two germline ends. The CDR3 consists of 14 residues. The CDR3 DNA is TGTGCCAGCAGTTTCGACAGAGATCGGGAAAAACTGTTTTTT. Protein sequence: CASSFDRDREKLFF.

This clonotype came up a few times. J is TRBJ1-5 and V is TRBV7-9; no clear D. The CDR3 has 14 amino acids. The germline V gene has CDR1 SEHNR and CDR2 FQNEAQ (reference sequence). V was clipped by 6 bases and J by 6 bases, with 15 bases between them. The CDR3 nucleotides read TGTGCCAGCAGTTTGCCGGGTCCAACTCAGCCCCAGCATTTT. This codes for CASSLPGPTQPQHF.

Many counts were recorded for this clonotype. V and J are TRBV11-3 and TRBJ2-3, with D unresolved. Per the germline V gene, CDR1 is SGHNT and CDR2 is YENEEA. CDR3 length: 13 residues. The germline V and J ends were trimmed by 8 bases and 1 base, with 10 bases remaining between them. This CDR3 is CASRSSRTDTQYF. DNA of the CDR3: TGTGCCAGCCGGAGTAGCCGCACAGATACGCAGTATTTT.

The rearrangement uses TRBV6-2 or TRBV6-3 and TRBJ2-1; a possible D gene is TRBD2 (6 bases). This CDR3 has 13 residues. The ends were cut back, 6 bases at V and 6 bases at J, with 12 bases in the middle. Germline V gene data show CDR1 as MNHEY and CDR2 as SVGEGT. CDR3 nucleotide sequence: TGTGCCAGCAGGAACGGAGGGAGCAATGAGCAGTTCTTC. Its protein product is CASRNGGSNEQFF.

In its sample, this clonotype was seen once. Relative to the germline gene, one junction end is altered; a read error may explain this. The CDR3 coding sequence is TGTGCCATCAGTTTAAAGGGGGGGGCCGGGACTAGCGGCTCCTACGAGCAGTACTTC. Translated: CAISLKGGAGTSGSYEQYF. This chain connects TRBV28 to TRBJ2-7; 11 bases line up with TRBD2. This CDR3 comprises 19 residues. Germline CDR1 is MDHEN and CDR2 is SYDVKM. Full variable domain (rest looked up from reference TRBV28 and TRBJ2-7): DVKVTQSSRYLVKRTGEKVFLECVQDMDHENMFWYRQDPGLGLRLIYFSYDVKMKEKGDIPEGYSVSREKKERFSLILESASTNQTSMYLCAISLKGGAGTSGSYEQYFGPGTRLTVT.

The genes are TRBV28 and TRBJ1-1, with D unclear. The CDR3 consists of 13 residues. Trimming cost V 6 bases and J 4 bases, with 12 bases left between them. From germline, CDR1 is MDHEN and CDR2 SYDVKM. Written as DNA, the CDR3 is TGTGCCAGCAGACCTCCCGACGGCACTGAAGCTTTCTTT. It translates to CASRPPDGTEAFF.

This clonotype has more than one count but fewer than ten. The J gene is TRBJ2-5, the V gene TRBV18; 8 bases fit TRBD1. The V and J ends lost 5 bases and 1 base, in that order; junction bases with no gene match: 6. This CDR3 contains 15 residues. Germline lookup yields CDR1 KGHSH and CDR2 LQKENI. The CDR3 loop is CASSTYGQGQETQYF. The CDR3, as DNA: TGTGCCAGCTCAACTTACGGACAGGGCCAAGAGACCCAGTACTTC.

This rearrangement joins TRBV20-1 to TRBJ2-7, with 15 positions matching TRBD2. Germline V lookup: CDR1 DFQATT, CDR2 SNEGSKA (reference sequence). The CDR3 runs 16 residues. After removal of 6 bases from V and 5 bases from J, the junction contained 11 bases not matched to a gene. The CDR3 loop is CSAQSGTSGRRDEQYF. The CDR3 DNA reads TGCAGTGCGCAATCCGGGACTAGCGGGAGGAGAGACGAGCAGTACTTC.

On this clonotype itself: Sequence at one end of the junction differs from germline and may be a read error. V usage is TRBV28 and J usage is TRBJ2-2, with a tentative D call TRBD1 (5 bases). CDR3 length equals 13 residues. Germline V gene sequence: CDR1 MDHEN, CDR2 SYDVKM. The chain's CDR3 is CASSFRVNVERFF. CDR3 in DNA: TGTGCCAGCAGTTTCAGGGTTAACGTGGAGCGGTTTTTT.

This clonotype was counted between two and nine times. The rearrangement uses TRBV5-1 and TRBJ2-7; 7 nucleotides agree with TRBD2. V dropped 3 bases and J dropped 2; count of bases not matched to a gene: 11. Germline lookup yields CDR1 SGHRS and CDR2 YFSETQ. This CDR3 contains 16 residues. CDR3 region: CASSSAGLDFPYEQYF. CDR3 nucleotides: TGCGCCAGCAGCTCAGCGGGACTGGACTTCCCCTACGAGCAGTACTTC.

This clonotype has a count of ten or more. This chain connects TRBV28 to TRBJ2-5; no clear D. The germline V gene has CDR1 MDHEN and CDR2 SYDVKM. The CDR3 covers 12 residues. V lost 6 bases to trimming and J lost 2 bases, with 7 bases between them. CDR3 protein: CASSVTQETQYF. The CDR3 nucleotides read TGTGCCAGCAGCGTCACTCAAGAGACCCAGTACTTC.

This clonotype turned up a few times. The rearrangement joins TRBV7-2 to TRBJ2-1; D unresolved. This CDR3 is built from 14 residues. The V end lost 7 bases, the J end lost 3 bases, and 13 bases lay between the germline ends. Looked up from germline, CDR1 is SGHTA and CDR2 is FQGNSA. In DNA, the CDR3 is TGTGCCAGCAAAGAGAGTCGTATCTACAATGAGCAGTTCTTC. The encoded protein is CASKESRIYNEQFF.

This sequence joins TRBV7-9 and TRBJ2-5; D is possibly TRBD2 (6 bases). Germline V CDR1 and CDR2: SEHNR, FQNEAQ (reference sequence). The CDR3 contains 14 residues. Between the trimmed V and J ends, which lost 4 bases and 2 bases, there was a span of 11 bases. The CDR3 is CASSSPTRQETQYF. DNA of the CDR3: TGTGCCAGCAGCTCCCCGACTAGACAAGAGACCCAGTACTTC.

The chain is built from TRBV29-1 and TRBJ1-1, with 7 bases lining up with TRBD1. The CDR3 extends over 14 amino acids. CDR1 and CDR2 (germline): SQVTM, ANQGSEA. The trim removed 1 base at V and 6 bases at J, leaving 8 bases unmatched. CDR3 amino acids: CSVEALHRGAEAFF. The CDR3 DNA reads TGCAGCGTTGAAGCTCTCCACAGGGGCGCTGAAGCTTTCTTT.

This clonotype appeared a few times. The chain carries TRBV7-9 and TRBJ2-5; D is unclear. This CDR3 is 12 amino acids long. V shed 0 bases and J shed 6 bases, with 5 bases lying between them. CDR1 and CDR2 from the germline V gene are SEHNR and FQNEAQ (reference sequence). CDR3 sequence (DNA): TGTGCCAGCAGCTTAGCTGTGAAGACCCAGTACTTC. It yields the protein CASSLAVKTQYF.

This clonotype was counted only a few times. The V call is TRBV27, the J call TRBJ1-6; D not resolved. V was pared by 3 bases and J by 8 bases, with 5 bases between. The germline CDR1 and CDR2 sequences are MNHEY and SMNVEV (reference sequence). The CDR3 covers 12 residues. CDR3 bases: TGTGCCAGCAGTTTTGGATATTCACCCCTCCACTTT. Its protein is CASSFGYSPLHF.

J is TRBJ2-4 and V is TRBV25-1, with a possible D match to TRBD2 (5 bases). The V gene's germline CDR1 is MGHDK and CDR2 SYGVNS. The CDR3 has 12 amino acids. Between the trimmed V and J ends, which lost 6 bases and 14 bases, there was a span of 17 bases. As DNA, the CDR3 is TGTGCCAGCAGCTCCATTCGGGGAGAGGAGTACTTC. Translated: CASSSIRGEEYF.

The chain combines TRBV4-2 with TRBJ1-5; 8 positions agree with TRBD1. The CDR3 contains 16 residues. CDR1 is LGHNA, CDR2 YNFKEQ, per germline. The trim removed 0 bases at V and 4 bases at J, leaving 5 bases unmatched. For the CDR3, the DNA is TGTGCCAGCAGCCAAGATCTAGGACAGGGTAATCAGCCCCAGCATTTT. Translating gives CASSQDLGQGNQPQHF.

This clonotype was detected ten times or more. CDR3 bases: TGTGCCAGCAGTCGCTCGACTAGCGGGAGAGTAGAGACCCAGTACTTC. This sequence encodes CASSRSTSGRVETQYF. The rearrangement uses TRBV6-5 and TRBJ2-5, with TRBD2 matching over 12 bases. The CDR3 loop spans 16 amino acids. Germline assignment: CDR1 MNHEY and CDR2 SVGAGI. V lost 5 bases, J lost 4 bases, and 8 bases stayed unmatched.

This clonotype turned up a few times. CDR3 region: CASSFIGRRATDTQYF. CDR3 coding DNA: TGTGCCAGCAGTTTTATAGGCAGGCGTGCCACAGATACGCAGTATTTT. This chain uses TRBV12-3 or TRBV12-4 with TRBJ2-3; D not resolved. This CDR3 has 16 amino acids. V was shortened by 3 bases and J by 2 bases, with 15 bases between the two germline ends.

This clonotype has only a few counts. J is TRBJ2-5 and V is TRBV20-1; D is uncertain. V was pared by 4 bases and J by 5 bases, with 14 bases between. Germline lookup yields CDR1 DFQATT and CDR2 SNEGSKA (reference sequence). This CDR3 has 13 amino acids. The chain's CDR3 is CSATLLIRETQYF. In nucleotides, the CDR3 is TGCAGTGCTACCCTATTAATCCGCGAGACCCAGTACTTC.

This clonotype was detected many times. The chain carries TRBV15 and TRBJ2-5; no clear D. Trimming took 0 bases from V and 2 from J, leaving 7 bases between them. The germline CDR1 and CDR2 sequences are LNHNV and YYDKDF (reference sequence). The CDR3 sequence is 14 residues long. CDR3 in DNA: TGTGCCACCAGCAGAGATTACCCTCAAGAGACCCAGTACTTC. It yields the protein CATSRDYPQETQYF.

This clonotype was counted between two and nine times. V is TRBV13 and J is TRBJ1-5; no clear D. Germline CDR1 reads PRHDT; CDR2 reads FYEKMQ (reference sequence). The CDR3 is 17 residues long. Trimming left V 0 bases short and J 1 base short, with 13 bases between. CDR3 DNA sequence: TGTGCCAGCAGCTTAGGTTTGGGCCTCGCCAGCAATCAGCCCCAGCATTTT. It yields the protein CASSLGLGLASNQPQHF.

V is TRBV6-2 or TRBV6-3 and J is TRBJ2-1; D unclear. The CDR3 has 16 amino acids. Trimming removed 5 bases at V and 5 bases at J, with 19 bases between. The germline gives CDR1 MNHEY, CDR2 SVGEGT. CDR3 DNA sequence: TGTGCCAGCAGTCGCCCCCGGGTCGATCCAGACAATGAGCAGTTCTTC. Protein sequence: CASSRPRVDPDNEQFF.

The V call is TRBV24-1, the J call TRBJ2-7; D is undetermined. The CDR3 contains 15 residues. The germline CDR1 and CDR2 sequences are KGHDR and SFDVKD. Between the trimmed V and J ends, which lost 3 bases and 1 base, there was a span of 12 bases. The CDR3 bases are TGTGCCACCAGTGATCCCCACACGCTATCCTACGAGCAGTACTTC. Residues: CATSDPHTLSYEQYF.